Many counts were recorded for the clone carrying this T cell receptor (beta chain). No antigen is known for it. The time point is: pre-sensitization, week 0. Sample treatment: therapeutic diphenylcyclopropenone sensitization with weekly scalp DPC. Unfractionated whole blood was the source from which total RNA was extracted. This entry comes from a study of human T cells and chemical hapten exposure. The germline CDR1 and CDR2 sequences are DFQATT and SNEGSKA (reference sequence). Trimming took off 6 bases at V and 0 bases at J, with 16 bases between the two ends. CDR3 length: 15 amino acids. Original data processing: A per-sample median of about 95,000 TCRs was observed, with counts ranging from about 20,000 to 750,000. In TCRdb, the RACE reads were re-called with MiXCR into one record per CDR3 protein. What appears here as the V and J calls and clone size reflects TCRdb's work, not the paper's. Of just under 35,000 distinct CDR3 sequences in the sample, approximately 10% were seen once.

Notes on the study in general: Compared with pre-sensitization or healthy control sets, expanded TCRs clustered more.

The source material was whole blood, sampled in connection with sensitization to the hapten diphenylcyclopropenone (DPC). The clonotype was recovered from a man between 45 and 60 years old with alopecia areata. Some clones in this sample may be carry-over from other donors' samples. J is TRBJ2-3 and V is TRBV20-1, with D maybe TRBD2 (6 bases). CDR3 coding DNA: TGCAGTGCCGTGGTAGCGGAGCCTAGCACAGATACGCAGTATTTT. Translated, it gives CSAVVAEPSTDTQYF.